This TCR beta chain stems from a study of cytomegalovirus exposure and HLA in healthy donors. Overall study results and limits: In vitro experiments confirmed that three CMV-associated chains were specific for CMV antigens.

The table came from immunoSEQ multiplex PCR; TCRdb's copy has only in-frame clones and leaves some out. The repertoire holds tens of thousands of clones, with 70% to 90% as singletons. V gave up 1 base and J gave up 14 bases; unmatched junction bases: 11. The CDR3 has 15 amino acids. The germline gives CDR1 MGHRA, CDR2 YSYEKL. In the case of this clone: What it binds is not known.

Sequenced input: PBMCs. The genes are TRBV4-1 and TRBJ1-4, with 9 nucleotides matching TRBD1. The sequence derives from a woman aged 18 to 35 in good health and CMV-seropositive. The CDR3, as DNA: TGCGCCAGCAGCCAAGTCCGGGACAGGGTGTTAGGGCTGTTTTTT. This translates into CASSQVRDRVLGLFF.